This T cell receptor (beta chain) was obtained from a study of control samples from healthy donors and cancer patients. Germline CDR1 LNHNV, CDR2 YYDKDF (reference sequence). The CDR3 contains 14 residues. Deletions cut 1 base from V and 1 base from J, with 7 bases between. Method: immunoSEQ multiplex PCR; TCRdb's copy keeps in-frame clones and lacks some. The profile covers about 54,000 clones, with around 95% appearing a single time and about 2% taken by the ten largest. This receptor was identified in a young woman in good health. The rearrangement links TRBV15 to TRBJ1-1; D is unresolved. The sample consisted of blood. The CDR3, as DNA: TGTGCCACCAGCAGAGGCAGACAGAACACTGAAGCTTTCTTT. Its protein is CATSRGRQNTEAFF.